This T cell receptor (beta chain) appears in the sequencing data of a study of T cell repertoires in cytomegalovirus infection. Background on the study: Carrying CMV and the relevant HLA type showed in public TCR beta signatures. Study outcomes and limitations: Carriers of CMV plus the relevant HLA were identified by cumulative public TCR beta family frequency. What dominated the ex vivo response were HLA-C-restricted CMV-specific TCR beta clonotypes.

The V end lost 6 bases, the J end lost 1 base, and 18 bases lay between the germline ends. Germline V gives CDR1 SEHNR, CDR2 FQNEAQ (reference sequence). This CDR3 is built from 16 residues. Points on this clonotype: Its antigen is undetermined.

MiXCR was run by TCRdb on the reads, yielding one entry per CDR3 protein. The data show over 150,000 distinct CDR3 sequences, about 15% seen once. This sequence originates from a human donor in good health (CMV status not recorded). Some clones in this sample may be carry-over from other donors' samples. The sequenced material came from CD8+ T cells from PBMCs. The chain links TRBV7-9 to TRBJ2-5; a possible D gene is TRBD1 (5 bases). The CDR3 region has the DNA TGTGCCAGCAGTGGCCCGGACAACAGGCCCCAAGAGACCCAGTACTTC. Protein: CASSGPDNRPQETQYF.